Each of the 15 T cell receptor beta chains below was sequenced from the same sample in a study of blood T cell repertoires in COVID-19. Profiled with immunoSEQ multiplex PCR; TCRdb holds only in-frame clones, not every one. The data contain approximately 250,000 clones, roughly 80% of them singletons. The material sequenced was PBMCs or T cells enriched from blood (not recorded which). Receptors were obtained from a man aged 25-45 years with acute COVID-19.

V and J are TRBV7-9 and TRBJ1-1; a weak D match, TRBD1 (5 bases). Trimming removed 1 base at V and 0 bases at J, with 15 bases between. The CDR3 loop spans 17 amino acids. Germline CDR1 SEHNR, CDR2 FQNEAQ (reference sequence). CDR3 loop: CASSLGQGTAMNTEAFF. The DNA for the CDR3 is TGTGCCAGCAGCTTAGGTCAGGGCACAGCAATGAACACTGAAGCTTTCTTT.

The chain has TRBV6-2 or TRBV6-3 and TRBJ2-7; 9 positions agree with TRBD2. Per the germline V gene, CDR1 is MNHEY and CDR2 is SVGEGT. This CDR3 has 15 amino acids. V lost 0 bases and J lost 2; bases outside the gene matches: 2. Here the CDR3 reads CASSYSAGGPYEQYV. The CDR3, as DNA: TGTGCCAGCAGTTACTCCGCGGGGGGGCCCTACGAGCAGTACGTC.

CDR3 residues: CASSGQGAGGIQYF. CDR3 in DNA: TGTGCCAGCAGCGGACAGGGGGCTGGGGGCATTCAGTACTTC. This chain joins TRBV9 and TRBJ2-4; 10 bases are shared with TRBD1. J lost 9 bases, V lost 3 bases, and 6 bases had no gene match. The CDR3 is 14 amino acids. Germline assignment: CDR1 SGDLS and CDR2 YYNGEE. The full variable domain, its missing parts supplied by reference TRBV9 and TRBJ2-4, is DSGVTQTPKHLITATGQRVTLRCSPRSGDLSVYWYQQSLDQGLQFLIQYYNGEERAKGNILERFSAQQFPDLHSELNLSSLELGDSALYFCASSGQGAGGIQYFGAGTRLSVL.

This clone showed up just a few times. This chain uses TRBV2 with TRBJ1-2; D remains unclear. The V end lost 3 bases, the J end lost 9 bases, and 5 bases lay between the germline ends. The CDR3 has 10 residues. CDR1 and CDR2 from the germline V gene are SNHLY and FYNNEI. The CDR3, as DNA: TGTGCCAGCAGTGATTACAGCTACACCTTC. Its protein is CASSDYSYTF.

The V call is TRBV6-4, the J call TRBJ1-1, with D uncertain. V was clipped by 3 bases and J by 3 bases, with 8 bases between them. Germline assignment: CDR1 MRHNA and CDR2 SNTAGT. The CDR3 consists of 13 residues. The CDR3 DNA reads TGTGCCAGCAGTGAACTAGGGCACACTGAAGCTTTCTTT. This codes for CASSELGHTEAFF.

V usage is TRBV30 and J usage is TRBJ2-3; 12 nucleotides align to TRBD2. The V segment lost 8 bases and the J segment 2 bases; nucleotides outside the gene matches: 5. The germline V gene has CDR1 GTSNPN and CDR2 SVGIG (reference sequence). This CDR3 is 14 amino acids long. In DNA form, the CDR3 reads TGTGCCCGGACTAGCGGGACCTCCACAGATACGCAGTATTTT. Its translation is CARTSGTSTDTQYF. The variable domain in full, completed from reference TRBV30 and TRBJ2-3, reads SQTIHQWPATLVQPVGSPLSLECTVEGTSNPNLYWYRQAAGRGLQLLFYSVGIGQISSEVPQNLSASRPQDRQFILSSKKLLLSDSGFYLCARTSGTSTDTQYFGPGTRLTVL.

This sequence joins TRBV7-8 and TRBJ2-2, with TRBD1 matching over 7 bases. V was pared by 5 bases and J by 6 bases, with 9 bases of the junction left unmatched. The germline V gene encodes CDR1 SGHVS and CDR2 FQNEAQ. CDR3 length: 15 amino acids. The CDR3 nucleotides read TGTGCCAGCAGCCTCAGACAGGGTATAGCCGGGGAGCTGTTTTTT. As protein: CASSLRQGIAGELFF.

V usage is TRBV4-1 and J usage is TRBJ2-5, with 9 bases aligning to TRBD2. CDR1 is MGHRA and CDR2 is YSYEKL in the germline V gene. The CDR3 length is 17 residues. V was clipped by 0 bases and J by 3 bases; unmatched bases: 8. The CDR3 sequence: CASSQDWGSGGKETQYF. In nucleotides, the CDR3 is TGCGCCAGCAGCCAAGATTGGGGTAGCGGGGGCAAAGAGACCCAGTACTTC.

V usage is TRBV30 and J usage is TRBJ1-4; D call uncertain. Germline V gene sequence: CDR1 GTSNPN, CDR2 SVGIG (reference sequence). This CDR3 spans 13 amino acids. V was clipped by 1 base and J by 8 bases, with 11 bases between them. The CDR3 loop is CAWSGPSGEKLFF. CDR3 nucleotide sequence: TGTGCCTGGAGTGGACCTAGCGGCGAAAAACTGTTTTTT.

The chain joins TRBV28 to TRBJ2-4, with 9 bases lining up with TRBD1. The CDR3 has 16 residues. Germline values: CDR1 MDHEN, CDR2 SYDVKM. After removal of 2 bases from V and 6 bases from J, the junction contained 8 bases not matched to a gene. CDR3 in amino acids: CASSLPQGQGGNIQYF. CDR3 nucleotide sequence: TGTGCCAGCAGTTTACCGCAGGGACAGGGAGGAAACATTCAGTACTTC.

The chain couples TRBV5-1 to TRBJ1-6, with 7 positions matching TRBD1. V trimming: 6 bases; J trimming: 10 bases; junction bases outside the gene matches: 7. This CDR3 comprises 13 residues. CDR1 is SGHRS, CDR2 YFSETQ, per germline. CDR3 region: CASTGGGKSPLHF. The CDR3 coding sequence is TGCGCCAGCACTGGAGGGGGCAAGTCACCCCTCCACTTT.

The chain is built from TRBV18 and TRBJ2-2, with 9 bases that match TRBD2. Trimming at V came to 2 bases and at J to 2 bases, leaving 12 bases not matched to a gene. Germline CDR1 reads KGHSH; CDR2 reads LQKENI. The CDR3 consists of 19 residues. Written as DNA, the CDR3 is TGTGCCAGCTCACCAAGAATGGCTAGCGGGGCGGTAAACACCGGGGAGCTGTTTTTT. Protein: CASSPRMASGAVNTGELFF.

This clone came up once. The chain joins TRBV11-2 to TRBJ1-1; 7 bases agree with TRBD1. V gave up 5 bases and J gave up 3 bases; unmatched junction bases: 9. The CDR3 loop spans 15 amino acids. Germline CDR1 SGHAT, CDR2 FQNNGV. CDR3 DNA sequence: TGTGCCAGCAGCAAACCGGGACAGAGATACACTGAAGCTTTCTTT. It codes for CASSKPGQRYTEAFF.

CDR3 loop: CASSPLAGGPYEQFF. The CDR3 nucleotides read TGTGCCAGCAGCCCACTAGCGGGGGGGCCCTATGAGCAGTTCTTC. The chain couples TRBV7-2 to TRBJ2-1; 13 positions agree with TRBD2. After removal of 5 bases from V and 8 bases from J, the junction contained 6 bases not matched to a gene. Germline CDR1 reads SGHTA; CDR2 reads FQGNSA. This CDR3 has 15 amino acids. The whole variable domain, filled in from reference TRBV7-2 and TRBJ2-1, reads GAGVSQSPSNKVTEKGKDVELRCDPISGHTALYWYRQSLGQGLEFLIYFQGNSAPDKSGLPSDRFSAERTGGSVSTLTIQRTQQEDSAVYLCASSPLAGGPYEQFFGPGTRLTVL.

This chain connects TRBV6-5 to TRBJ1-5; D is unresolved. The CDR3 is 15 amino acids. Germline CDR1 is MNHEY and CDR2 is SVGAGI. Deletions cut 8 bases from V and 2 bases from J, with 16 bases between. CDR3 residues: CASYIGPGGNQPQHF. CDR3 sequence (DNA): TGTGCCAGCTACATTGGCCCGGGAGGCAATCAGCCCCAGCATTTT.